A single sample is the source of the 13 T cell receptor beta chains below, sequenced in a study of T cell repertoires in cytomegalovirus infection. No antigens are known for them. TCRdb used MiXCR to reprocess the reads, holding one entry per CDR3 protein. The sample holds around 49,000 distinct CDR3 sequences; roughly 20% are singletons and the top ten take more than 25%. The sample was CD8+ T cells from cultured PBMCs, taken from culture after CMV antigen stimulation. Receptors originate from a human donor in good health (CMV status not recorded). Some clones in this sample may be carry-over from other donors' samples.

This rearrangement joins TRBV7-3 to TRBJ2-7; a weak D match, TRBD1 (5 bases). The V end was cut by 0 bases, the J end by 3 bases, with 6 bases between. The germline CDR1 and CDR2 sequences are SGHTA and FQGTGA. This CDR3 has 13 residues. The CDR3 is CASSLTQGYEQYF. CDR3 DNA sequence: TGTGCCAGCAGCTTAACTCAGGGCTACGAGCAGTACTTC.

The V gene is TRBV7-3, the J gene TRBJ2-3; no clear D gene. Germline V gene data show CDR1 as SGHTA and CDR2 as FQGTGA. This CDR3 has 13 residues. V lost 2 bases and J 6 bases, leaving 9 bases between the germline ends. CDR3 sequence: CASSLAYVDTQYF. CDR3 nucleotide sequence: TGTGCCAGCAGCTTAGCTTATGTGGATACGCAGTATTTT.

The V and J genes are TRBV27 and TRBJ2-7; 8 nucleotides line up with TRBD1. Trimming cost V 6 bases and J 3 bases; bases outside gene matches: 4. The CDR3 has 13 residues. Germline V gene sequence: CDR1 MNHEY, CDR2 SMNVEV (reference sequence). CDR3: CASRETGVYEQYF. The CDR3 coding sequence is TGTGCCAGCAGAGAGACAGGGGTCTACGAGCAGTACTTC.

The J gene is TRBJ2-7, the V gene TRBV7-2; D tentatively reads TRBD1 or TRBD2 (5 bases each). There are 14 residues in the CDR3. Trimming took off 1 base at V and 5 bases at J, with 12 bases between the two ends. The germline gives CDR1 SGHTA, CDR2 FQGNSA. CDR3 sequence reads: CASSLVYGANEQYF. The CDR3 DNA sequence: TGTGCCAGCAGCTTAGTATACGGGGCCAACGAGCAGTACTTC. The complete variable domain, with remaining parts taken from reference TRBV7-2 and TRBJ2-7, reads GAGVSQSPSNKVTEKGKDVELRCDPISGHTALYWYRQSLGQGLEFLIYFQGNSAPDKSGLPSDRFSAERTGGSVSTLTIQRTQQEDSAVYLCASSLVYGANEQYFGPGTRLTVT.

The chain carries TRBV6-2 or TRBV6-3 and TRBJ1-6, with D maybe TRBD1 (5 bases). Germline CDR1 MNHEY, CDR2 SVGEGT. Between the trimmed V and J ends, which lost 6 bases and 11 bases, there was a span of 14 bases. The CDR3 covers 13 residues. This CDR3 reads CASRSETAAPLHF. CDR3 DNA sequence: TGTGCCAGCAGGTCGGAGACAGCGGCACCCCTCCACTTT.

This clonotype appeared a few times. The V gene is TRBV7-9, the J gene TRBJ2-5; 7 nucleotides agree with TRBD1. This CDR3 contains 15 residues. The J segment lost 0 bases and the V segment lost 6 bases, leaving 7 bases of the junction unmatched. Per the germline V gene, CDR1 is SEHNR and CDR2 is FQNEAQ (reference sequence). Here the CDR3 reads CASSWTGINQETQYF. The DNA for the CDR3 is TGTGCCAGCAGTTGGACAGGCATCAACCAAGAGACCCAGTACTTC.

This clonotype was observed many times. The chain employs TRBV7-3 and TRBJ1-2; D is perhaps TRBD1 (5 bases). The CDR3 loop spans 17 amino acids. Trimming shortened V by 0 bases and J by 5 bases, and 19 bases separated the two germline ends. Germline V gives CDR1 SGHTA, CDR2 FQGTGA. CDR3 region: CASSLTSGDGRAYGYTF. CDR3 in DNA: TGTGCCAGCAGCTTAACCTCTGGGGACGGCCGAGCTTATGGCTACACCTTC.

The chain employs TRBV19 and TRBJ2-5, with D possibly matching TRBD1 (6 bases). CDR3 length: 14 amino acids. CDR1 is LNHDA, CDR2 SQIVND, per germline (reference sequence). Trimming removed 7 bases from V and 2 bases from J, with 14 bases in between. The CDR3 nucleotides read TGTGCCAGTAAGGACCCTCAGGGGCAAGAGACCCAGTACTTC. Its translation: CASKDPQGQETQYF.

The chain couples TRBV28 to TRBJ2-3, with D maybe TRBD1 (5 bases). Trimming left V 3 bases short and J 2 bases short, with 12 bases between. From germline, CDR1 is MDHEN and CDR2 SYDVKM. The length of the CDR3 is 15 residues. CDR3 amino acids: CASSLGQRYTDTQYF. The CDR3 nucleotides read TGTGCCAGCAGTTTGGGGCAGCGATACACAGATACGCAGTATTTT.

This clonotype occurred a few times. The V gene is TRBV7-9, the J gene TRBJ2-7, with TRBD1 identical over 7 bases. CDR3 length: 13 residues. Trimming cost V 6 bases and J 2 bases; bases outside gene matches: 4. Per germline, CDR1 SEHNR and CDR2 FQNEAQ (reference sequence). Here the CDR3 reads CASRSGTAYEQYF. The DNA for the CDR3 is TGTGCCAGCAGGTCCGGGACAGCCTACGAGCAGTACTTC.

This chain uses TRBV11-2 with TRBJ2-6; no definite D call. Per germline, CDR1 SGHAT and CDR2 FQNNGV. V was clipped by 7 bases and J by 4 bases, with 14 bases between them. CDR3 length: 15 amino acids. CDR3 protein: CASTMDGGGANVLTF. CDR3 coding DNA: TGTGCCAGCACAATGGACGGTGGAGGGGCCAACGTCCTGACTTTC.

The chain employs TRBV28 and TRBJ2-3; the D gene could be TRBD1 or TRBD2 (6 bases each). The CDR3 spans 15 residues. CDR1 and CDR2 from the germline V gene are MDHEN and SYDVKM. V gave up 3 bases and J gave up 0 bases, with 10 bases separating them. CDR3 region: CASSFGGRSTDTQYF. Here the CDR3 DNA reads TGTGCCAGCAGTTTCGGGGGCAGAAGCACAGATACGCAGTATTTT.

The gene calls are TRBV20-1 and TRBJ2-1, with TRBD2 matching over 8 bases. Germline CDR1 is DFQATT and CDR2 is SNEGSKA (reference sequence). The CDR3 extends over 16 amino acids. Trimming cost V 2 bases and J 6 bases; bases outside gene matches: 12. The CDR3 is CSARNRAGLASNEQFF. The CDR3, as DNA: TGCAGTGCTAGAAACAGGGCAGGACTAGCCTCCAATGAGCAGTTCTTC.